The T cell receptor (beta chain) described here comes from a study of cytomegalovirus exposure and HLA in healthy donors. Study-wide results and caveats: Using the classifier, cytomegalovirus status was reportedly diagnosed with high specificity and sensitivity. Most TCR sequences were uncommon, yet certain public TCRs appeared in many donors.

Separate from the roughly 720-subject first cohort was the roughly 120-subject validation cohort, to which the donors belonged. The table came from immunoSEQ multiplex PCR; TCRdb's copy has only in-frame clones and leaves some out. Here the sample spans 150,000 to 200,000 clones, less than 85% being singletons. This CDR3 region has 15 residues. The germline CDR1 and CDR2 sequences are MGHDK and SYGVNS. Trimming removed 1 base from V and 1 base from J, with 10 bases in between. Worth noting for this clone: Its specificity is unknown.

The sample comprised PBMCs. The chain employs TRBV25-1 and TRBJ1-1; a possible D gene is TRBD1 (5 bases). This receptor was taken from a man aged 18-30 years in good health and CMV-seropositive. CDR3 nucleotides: TGTGCCAGCAGTGAATCATTAGGGGAGAACACTGAAGCTTTCTTT. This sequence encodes CASSESLGENTEAFF.